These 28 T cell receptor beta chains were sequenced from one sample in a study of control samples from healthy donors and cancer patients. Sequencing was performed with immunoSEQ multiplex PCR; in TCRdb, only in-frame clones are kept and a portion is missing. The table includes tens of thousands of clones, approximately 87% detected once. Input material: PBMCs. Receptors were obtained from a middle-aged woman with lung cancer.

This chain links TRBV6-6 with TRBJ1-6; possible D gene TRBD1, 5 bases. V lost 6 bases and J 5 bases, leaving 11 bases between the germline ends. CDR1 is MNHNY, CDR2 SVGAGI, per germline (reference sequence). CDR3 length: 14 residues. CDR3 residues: CASSPTDNNSPLHF. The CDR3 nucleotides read TGTGCCAGCAGCCCGACAGATAATAATTCACCCCTCCACTTT.

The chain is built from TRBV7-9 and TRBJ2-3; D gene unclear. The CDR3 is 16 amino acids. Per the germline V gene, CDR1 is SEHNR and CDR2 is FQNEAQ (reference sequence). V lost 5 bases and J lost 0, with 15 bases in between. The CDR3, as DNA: TGTGCCAGCAGCCGTCGTGCCGCCAGTAGCACAGATACGCAGTATTTT. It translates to CASSRRAASSTDTQYF.

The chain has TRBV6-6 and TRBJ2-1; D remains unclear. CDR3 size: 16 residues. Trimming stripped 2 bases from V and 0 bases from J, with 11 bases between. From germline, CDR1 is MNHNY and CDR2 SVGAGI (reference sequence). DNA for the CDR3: TGTGCCAGCAGTTACAATCCGGCGAGCTCCTACAATGAGCAGTTCTTC. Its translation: CASSYNPASSYNEQFF.

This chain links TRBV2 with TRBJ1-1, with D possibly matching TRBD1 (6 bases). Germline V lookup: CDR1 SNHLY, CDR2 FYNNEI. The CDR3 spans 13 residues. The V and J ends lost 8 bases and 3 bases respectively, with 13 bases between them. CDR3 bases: TGTGCCAGCGGCCGGGACATAGACACTGAAGCTTTCTTT. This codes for CASGRDIDTEAFF.

The CDR3 region is CASSLGDLGYTF. CDR3 in DNA: TGTGCCAGCAGCTTGGGGGACCTAGGCTACACCTTC. This sequence joins TRBV5-5 and TRBJ1-2; TRBD1 is a possible D gene (5 bases). This CDR3 spans 12 amino acids. Germline CDR1 reads SGHKS; CDR2 reads YYEKEE (reference sequence). V lost 0 bases, J lost 8 bases, and 8 bases lay in between.

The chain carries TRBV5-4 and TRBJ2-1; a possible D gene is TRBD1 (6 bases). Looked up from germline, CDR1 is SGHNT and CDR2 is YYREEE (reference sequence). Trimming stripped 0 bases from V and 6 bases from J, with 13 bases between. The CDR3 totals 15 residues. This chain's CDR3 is CASSLGGPGINEQFF. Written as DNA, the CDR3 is TGTGCCAGCAGCTTGGGGGGGCCAGGCATCAATGAGCAGTTCTTC.

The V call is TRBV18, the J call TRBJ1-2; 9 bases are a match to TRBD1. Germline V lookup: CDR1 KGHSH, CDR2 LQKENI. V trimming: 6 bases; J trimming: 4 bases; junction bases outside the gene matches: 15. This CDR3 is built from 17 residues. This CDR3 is CASSSGQGTFLLYGYTF. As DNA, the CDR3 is TGTGCCAGCTCGTCGGGACAGGGCACCTTCCTCCTCTATGGCTACACCTTC.

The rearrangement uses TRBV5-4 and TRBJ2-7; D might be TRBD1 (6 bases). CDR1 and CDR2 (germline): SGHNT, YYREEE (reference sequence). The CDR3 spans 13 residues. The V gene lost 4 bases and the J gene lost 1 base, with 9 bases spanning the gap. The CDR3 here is CASSAGQSYEQYF. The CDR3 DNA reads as TGTGCCAGCAGCGCCGGACAGTCCTACGAGCAGTACTTC.

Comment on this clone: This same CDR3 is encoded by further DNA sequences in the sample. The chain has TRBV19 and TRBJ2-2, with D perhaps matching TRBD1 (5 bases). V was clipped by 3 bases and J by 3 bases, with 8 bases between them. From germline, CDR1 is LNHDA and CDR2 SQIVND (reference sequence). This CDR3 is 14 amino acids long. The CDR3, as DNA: TGTGCCAGTAGTATTGTCAGGGACACCGGGGAGCTGTTTTTT. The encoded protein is CASSIVRDTGELFF.

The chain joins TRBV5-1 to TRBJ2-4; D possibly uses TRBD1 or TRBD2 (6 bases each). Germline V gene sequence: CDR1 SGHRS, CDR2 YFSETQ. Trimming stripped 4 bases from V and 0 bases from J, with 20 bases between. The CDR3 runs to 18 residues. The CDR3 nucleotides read TGCGCCAGCAGCACGGGACACGGGGAGGCGTTAGCCAAAAACATTCAGTACTTC. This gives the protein CASSTGHGEALAKNIQYF.

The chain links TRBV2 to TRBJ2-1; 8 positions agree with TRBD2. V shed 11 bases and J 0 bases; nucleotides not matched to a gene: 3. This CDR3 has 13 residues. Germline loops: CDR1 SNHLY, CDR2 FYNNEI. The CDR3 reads CACGGSSYNEQFF. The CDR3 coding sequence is TGTGCCTGCGGGGGGAGCTCCTACAATGAGCAGTTCTTC.

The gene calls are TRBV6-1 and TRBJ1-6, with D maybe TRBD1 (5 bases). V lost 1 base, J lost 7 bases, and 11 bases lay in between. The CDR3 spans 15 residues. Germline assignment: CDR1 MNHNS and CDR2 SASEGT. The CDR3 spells CASSEDPGRNSPLHF. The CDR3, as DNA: TGTGCCAGCAGTGAAGATCCAGGGAGGAATTCACCCCTCCACTTT.

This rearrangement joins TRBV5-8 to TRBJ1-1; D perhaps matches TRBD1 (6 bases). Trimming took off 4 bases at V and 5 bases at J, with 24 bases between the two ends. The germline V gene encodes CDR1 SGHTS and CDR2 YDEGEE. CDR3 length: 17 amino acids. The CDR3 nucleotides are TGTGCCAGCAGCCCCATTATTTCTGGGCTGACAGGAACTGAAGCTTTCTTT. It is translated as CASSPIISGLTGTEAFF.

This CDR3 is CASRLAGGLNTQYF. The DNA for the CDR3 is TGTGCCAGCAGGCTAGCGGGGGGCCTCAATACGCAGTATTTT. The chain employs TRBV2 and TRBJ2-3, with 11 bases matching TRBD2. J was trimmed by 7 bases and V by 6 bases; bases with no gene match: 6. The CDR3 has 14 residues. Germline assignment: CDR1 SNHLY and CDR2 FYNNEI.

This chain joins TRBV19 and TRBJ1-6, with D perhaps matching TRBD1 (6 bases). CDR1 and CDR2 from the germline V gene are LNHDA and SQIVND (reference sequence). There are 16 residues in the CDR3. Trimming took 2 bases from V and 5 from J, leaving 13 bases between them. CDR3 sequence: CASSIMGGADNSPLHF. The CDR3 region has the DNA TGTGCCAGTAGTATAATGGGGGGCGCCGATAATTCACCCCTCCACTTT.

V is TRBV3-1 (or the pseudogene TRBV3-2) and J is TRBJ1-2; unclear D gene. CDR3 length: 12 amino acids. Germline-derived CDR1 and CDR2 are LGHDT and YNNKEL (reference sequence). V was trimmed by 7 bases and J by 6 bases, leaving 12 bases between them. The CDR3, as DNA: TGTGCCAGCACCCCTTTGTGTGATGGCTACACCTTC. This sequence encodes CASTPLCDGYTF.

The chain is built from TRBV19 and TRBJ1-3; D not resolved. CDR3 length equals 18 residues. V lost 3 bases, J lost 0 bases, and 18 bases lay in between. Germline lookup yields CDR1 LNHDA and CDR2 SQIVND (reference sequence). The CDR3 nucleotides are TGTGCCAGTAGTATCCCACTTACGGACTTTTTCTCTGGAAACACCATATATTTT. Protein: CASSIPLTDFFSGNTIYF.

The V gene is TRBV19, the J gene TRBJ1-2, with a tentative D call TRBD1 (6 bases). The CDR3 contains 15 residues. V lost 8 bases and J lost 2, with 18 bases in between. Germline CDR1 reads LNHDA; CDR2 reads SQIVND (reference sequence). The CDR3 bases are TGTGCCAGTTTTAACTCTGGACAGCAAAACTATGGCTACACCTTC. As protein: CASFNSGQQNYGYTF.

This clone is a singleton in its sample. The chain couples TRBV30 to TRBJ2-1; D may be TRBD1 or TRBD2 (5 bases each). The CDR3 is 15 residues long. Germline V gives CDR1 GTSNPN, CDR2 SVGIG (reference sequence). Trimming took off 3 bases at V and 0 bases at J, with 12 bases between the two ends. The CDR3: CAWSATGLSYNEQFF. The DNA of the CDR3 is TGTGCCTGGAGCGCCACAGGACTCTCCTACAATGAGCAGTTCTTC.

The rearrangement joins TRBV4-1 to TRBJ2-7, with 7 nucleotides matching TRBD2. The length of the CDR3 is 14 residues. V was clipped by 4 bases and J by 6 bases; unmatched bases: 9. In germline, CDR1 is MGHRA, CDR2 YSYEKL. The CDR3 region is CASSPWEGTSEQYF. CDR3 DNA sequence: TGCGCCAGCAGCCCGTGGGAGGGGACGAGCGAGCAGTACTTC.

The CDR3 here is CASSPMGRQPQHF. The DNA of the CDR3 is TGTGCCAGCAGCCCTATGGGACGTCAGCCCCAGCATTTT. This chain uses TRBV28 with TRBJ1-5; weak D call: TRBD1 (5 bases). The V and J ends lost 6 bases and 6 bases respectively, with 12 bases between them. CDR1 is MDHEN and CDR2 is SYDVKM in the germline V gene. The CDR3 runs to 13 residues.

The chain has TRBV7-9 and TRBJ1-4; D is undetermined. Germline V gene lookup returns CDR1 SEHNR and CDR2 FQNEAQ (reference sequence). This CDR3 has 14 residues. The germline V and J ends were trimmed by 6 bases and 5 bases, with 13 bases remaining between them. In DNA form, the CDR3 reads TGTGCCAGCAGTTCCGTGCCACGGAATGAAAAACTGTTTTTT. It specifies CASSSVPRNEKLFF. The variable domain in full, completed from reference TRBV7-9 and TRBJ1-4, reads DTGVSQNPRHKITKRGQNVTFRCDPISEHNRLYWYRQTLGQGPEFLTYFQNEAQLEKSRLLSDRFSAERPKGSFSTLEIQRTEQGDSAMYLCASSSVPRNEKLFFGSGTQLSVL.

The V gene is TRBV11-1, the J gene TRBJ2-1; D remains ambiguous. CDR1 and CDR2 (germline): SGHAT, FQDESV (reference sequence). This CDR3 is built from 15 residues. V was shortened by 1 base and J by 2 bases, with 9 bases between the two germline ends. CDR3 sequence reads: CASSLEAVPYNEQFF. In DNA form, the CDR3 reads TGTGCCAGCAGCTTAGAAGCAGTCCCCTACAATGAGCAGTTCTTC. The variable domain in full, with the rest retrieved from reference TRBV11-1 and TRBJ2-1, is EAEVAQSPRYKITEKSQAVAFWCDPISGHATLYWYRQILGQGPELLVQFQDESVVDDSQLPKDRFSAERLKGVDSTLKIQPAELGDSAMYLCASSLEAVPYNEQFFGPGTRLTVL.

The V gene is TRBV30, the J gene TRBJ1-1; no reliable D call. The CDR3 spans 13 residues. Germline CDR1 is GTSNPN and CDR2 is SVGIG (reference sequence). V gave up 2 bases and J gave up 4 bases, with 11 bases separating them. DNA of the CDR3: TGTGCCTGGAGTCGGGAAGAGGGCACTGAAGCTTTCTTT. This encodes CAWSREEGTEAFF.

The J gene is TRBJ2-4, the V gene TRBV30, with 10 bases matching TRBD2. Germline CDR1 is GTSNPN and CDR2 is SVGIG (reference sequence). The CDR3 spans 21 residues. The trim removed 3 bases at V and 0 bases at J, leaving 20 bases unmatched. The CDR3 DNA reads TGTGCCTGGAGCCGGCCTGGGGTAGCGGGGGGACCCCTACTAGCCAAAAACATTCAGTACTTC. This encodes CAWSRPGVAGGPLLAKNIQYF.

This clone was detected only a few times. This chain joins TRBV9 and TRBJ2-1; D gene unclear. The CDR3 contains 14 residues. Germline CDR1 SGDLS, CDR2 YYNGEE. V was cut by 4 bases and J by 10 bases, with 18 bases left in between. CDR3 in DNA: TGTGCCAGCAGCCCCCAGGACGTCGTGAGGGAGCAGTTCTTC. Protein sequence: CASSPQDVVREQFF.

The DNA for the CDR3 is TGTGCCAGCAGCTTGGAGATTGGGGAAGTGAGTACTGAAGCTTTCTTT. This gives the protein CASSLEIGEVSTEAFF. The J gene is TRBJ1-1, the V gene TRBV5-5; no clear D gene. Germline V CDR1 and CDR2: SGHKS, YYEKEE (reference sequence). The ends were cut back, 0 bases at V and 5 bases at J, with 17 bases in the middle. The CDR3 runs 16 residues.

CDR3 sequence (DNA): TGTGCCAGCAGCGTATTGGAGAGCACAGATACGCAGTATTTT. Translated, it gives CASSVLESTDTQYF. The V call is TRBV9, the J call TRBJ2-3, with D unclear. Germline-derived CDR1 and CDR2 are SGDLS and YYNGEE. The length of the CDR3 is 14 residues. The V and J ends lost 1 base and 0 bases respectively, with 6 bases between them.